A single T cell receptor beta chain is shown here with its context. TCRdb re-analysed the RT-PCR reads in MiXCR, keeping a single row per CDR3 protein. Of approximately 61,000 distinct CDR3 sequences in the sample, about an eighth were seen once. Losses at the gene ends were 4 bases for V and 1 base for J; bases not matched to a gene: 7. CDR1 is SEHNR and CDR2 is FQNEAQ in the germline V gene (reference sequence). There are 17 residues in the CDR3. The data derive from a study of patients and donors after allogeneic stem cell transplantation. The receptor comes from a human donor who was either an allogeneic HSCT recipient or a stem cell or donor lymphocyte infusion donor (not recorded which). It is not recorded whose cells these are; they may come from a transplant donor. The sequenced material came from blood, either unsorted or a sorted T cell fraction (not recorded which). This chain links TRBV7-9 with TRBJ2-1, with TRBD2 identical over 10 bases. The CDR3 is CASSSSRLAGSYNEQFF. DNA of the CDR3: TGTGCCAGCAGCTCCTCTAGACTAGCGGGTTCCTACAATGAGCAGTTCTTC.